The present entry profiles one T cell receptor (beta chain) with its context. The treatment was: randomized to nivolumab then ipilimumab (arm A) or the reverse (arm B). Germline CDR1 reads MNHEY; CDR2 reads SMNVEV (reference sequence). This CDR3 spans 14 amino acids. V lost 4 bases to trimming and J lost 3 bases, with 13 bases between them. The data originate from a study of sequential checkpoint blockade in melanoma. The assay was immunoSEQ multiplex PCR, and TCRdb's table has in-frame clones only and misses some. The data contain around 18,000 clones, approximately 60% of them singletons. The specimen comprised CD8+ T cells sorted from blood (inferred from file names), sampled from a patient given nivolumab and ipilimumab in sequence. This sequence was found in a human donor with melanoma. This chain uses TRBV27 with TRBJ2-7, with D perhaps matching TRBD2 (5 bases). The CDR3 reads CASSSRGDFYEQYF. In DNA, the CDR3 is TGTGCCAGCAGTTCCCGGGGTGACTTCTACGAGCAGTACTTC.